This TCR beta chain is from a study of OX40 agonist ivuxolimab in advanced cancers. Background on the whole study: Ivuxolimab was an agonistic, fully human IgG2 monoclonal antibody directed against OX40 (CD134), a costimulatory receptor. The point of sequencing TCRbeta in the periphery was to test whether ivuxolimab changed TCR sequence diversity and drove clonal T-cell expansion. Patients were allowed to have had prior anti-PD-1, anti-PD-L1 or anti-CTLA-4 therapy, and approximately 40% of the dose-escalation patients had been treated with checkpoint inhibitors. The monotherapy dose-escalation portion (N ≈ 55 patients) of the phase I ivuxolimab trial is reported in the paper. Three dose-escalation patients achieved partial responses, one with hepatocellular carcinoma and two with cutaneous melanoma. The dose-escalation cohort was around 83% male with a mean age of about 60 years, ranging from about 23 to 85. Intravenous ivuxolimab was administered to patients every 2 weeks at six dose levels: 0.01, 0.1, 0.3, 1.5, 3 and 10 mg/kg. Of the approximately 54 dose-escalation patients, hepatocellular carcinoma was present in some 19, melanoma in approximately 15, renal cell carcinoma in 9 and head and neck cancer in 9. General findings and caveats noted by the study authors: At doses of 0.1 to 3.0 mg/kg, clonal expansion of both CD4+ and CD8+ T cells in blood was seen between baseline and week 6. Which antigens the clonally expanded peripheral T cells were specific for was not determined. Low levels of normalized T-cell clonal expansion were also seen in some patients who did not respond. In the 0.1-3.0 mg/kg groups, partial responders had among the lowest normalized peripheral clonal expansion, particularly in CD8+ T cells. After ivuxolimab, more expanded clones were found on average in CD8+ T cells than in CD4+ T cells.

A remark on this clone: Its binding antigen is unknown. No qualities accompany the bases; no much larger clone lies one base away.

The trial excluded patients who had a history of autoimmune disease or who were on systemic immunosuppression. Peripheral blood for TCR sequencing was collected from all dose cohorts at baseline, on cycle 4 day 1, and on cycle 7 day 1. Samples came from an open-label, multicenter, first-in-human phase I dose-escalation trial of ivuxolimab. Adults with locally advanced or metastatic head and neck squamous cell, hepatocellular, melanoma or renal cell carcinoma were enrolled in the trial. CD4+ and CD8+ T cells were sorted separately from peripheral blood before TCR sequencing. V drops 2 bases and J drops 3 bases, leaving 7 bases in between. From a lookup of the germline V gene, CDR1 and CDR2 are SGHTA and FQGTGA. Including the terminal cysteine and phenylalanine, the CDR3 comprises 13 residues. The CDR3 DNA has 39 bases and is translated from base 1. Genomic DNA was isolated from the sorted cells so that the TCRbeta CDR3 region could be sequenced. The immunoSEQ Assay was used for sequencing of TCRbeta CDR3 regions. Drawn from immuneACCESS, this table holds only the in-frame rearrangements with V and J called that TCRdb kept. Clones are partly lost; checked studies trace under half to an unresolved V gene and leave the rest unexplained. The sample table records about 11,000 clones; about 89% of these occur just once. About 30% of the sample goes to the ten largest clones.

The sample in question was CD4+ or CD8+ T cells sorted from blood, obtained in a trial of the OX40 agonist ivuxolimab. This receptor was taken from an adult with an advanced solid tumor such as melanoma, head and neck, liver or kidney cancer. The V gene is TRBV7-3 and the J gene is TRBJ1-1; the D gene remains uncertain. The CDR3 region has the sequence CASSLGWDTEAFF. The DNA sequence reads TGTGCCAGCAGCTTAGGGTGGGACACTGAAGCTTTCTTT.